Presented here are 11 T cell receptor beta chains from one specimen sequenced in a study of long-term antiretroviral therapy in people with HIV. At the survey level, the v3.0 immunoSEQ assay was run. Here immunoSEQ multiplex PCR was the method, and the copy in TCRdb shows in-frame clones only, minus some. The table has roughly 23,000 clones, roughly 88% seen once. The sequences come from unsorted PBMCs, collected 0.1 years before starting antiretroviral therapy. These receptors came from a man aged 18 to 30 with HIV.

The gene calls are TRBV4-1 and TRBJ1-1, with D unclear. Germline CDR1 is MGHRA and CDR2 is YSYEKL. The CDR3 sequence is 16 residues long. V shed 3 bases and J shed 1 base, with 15 bases lying between them. This chain's CDR3 is CASSQALWPANTEAFF. CDR3 bases: TGCGCCAGCAGCCAGGCCTTGTGGCCAGCGAACACTGAAGCTTTCTTT.

The chain carries TRBV5-6 and TRBJ2-1; D is unresolved. The CDR3 runs to 12 residues. The germline gives CDR1 SGHDT, CDR2 YYEEEE. V lost 3 bases and J 4 bases, leaving 5 bases between the germline ends. The DNA for the CDR3 is TGTGCCAGCAGCTGGGGATACAATGAGCAGTTCTTC. Amino acid sequence: CASSWGYNEQFF.

V and J are TRBV7-3 and TRBJ2-7; D possibly corresponds to TRBD2 (6 bases). In germline, CDR1 is SGHTA, CDR2 FQGTGA. The length of the CDR3 is 18 residues. V was cut by 3 bases and J by 0 bases, with 21 bases left in between. The CDR3 reads CASSFLNSTRPGSYEQYF. The CDR3 DNA reads as TGTGCCAGCAGCTTCCTAAATTCGACTAGACCCGGCTCCTACGAGCAGTACTTC.

This chain uses TRBV5-1 with TRBJ2-7, with D possibly matching TRBD1 (6 bases). CDR3 size: 13 residues. Germline CDR1 and CDR2: SGHRS and YFSETQ. V lost 3 bases and J lost 4, with 11 bases in between. CDR3 DNA: TGCGCCAGCAGCTGGGACACAGGGTACGAGCAGTACTTC. As protein: CASSWDTGYEQYF.

The CDR3 DNA reads TGTGCCAGTAGTATAAGCCCGACAGACGCTTATAGCAATCAGCCCCAGCATTTT. Residues: CASSISPTDAYSNQPQHF. This chain links TRBV19 with TRBJ1-5, with D possibly being TRBD1 (5 bases). Trimming pared 2 bases from V and 0 bases from J, leaving 17 bases between. Germline CDR1 LNHDA, CDR2 SQIVND (reference sequence). The CDR3 spans 18 residues.

CDR3 sequence reads: CSVVGGFGYEQYF. The CDR3 bases are TGCAGCGTTGTGGGGGGATTTGGGTACGAGCAGTACTTC. The chain uses TRBV29-1 and TRBJ2-7, with TRBD2 as a possible D gene (6 bases). The CDR3 totals 13 residues. Looked up from germline, CDR1 is SQVTM and CDR2 is ANQGSEA. The V end lost 4 bases, the J end lost 4 bases, and 14 bases lay between the germline ends.

The chain couples TRBV19 to TRBJ1-6; no clear D gene. CDR3 size: 14 residues. The germline V gene encodes CDR1 LNHDA and CDR2 SQIVND (reference sequence). Between the trimmed V and J ends, which lost 2 bases and 7 bases, there was a span of 9 bases. CDR3: CASSISHWNSPLHF. The CDR3 DNA follows: TGTGCCAGTAGTATAAGTCATTGGAATTCACCCCTCCACTTT.

The chain uses TRBV7-8 and TRBJ2-7, with D possibly TRBD1 on 5 matching bases. The CDR3 contains 15 residues. Germline-derived CDR1 and CDR2 are SGHVS and FQNEAQ. V lost 4 bases, J lost 0 bases, and 13 bases lay in between. DNA of the CDR3: TGTGCCAGCAGCTACGTTCCGACAGTCTCCTACGAGCAGTACTTC. Amino acids: CASSYVPTVSYEQYF.

The CDR3 region has the DNA TGTGCCAGCAGCTTATCTGGGTTCGGGACAGCTTCCTATGGCTACACCTTC. Translated: CASSLSGFGTASYGYTF. V and J are TRBV11-2 and TRBJ1-2, with 7 bases matching TRBD1. The CDR3 covers 17 residues. Germline V gene data show CDR1 as SGHAT and CDR2 as FQNNGV. The V and J ends lost 2 bases and 4 bases, in that order; junction bases with no gene match: 13.

The gene calls are TRBV7-9 and TRBJ2-3; either TRBD1 or TRBD2 may fit D (5 bases each). V lost 5 bases and J lost 1, with 19 bases in between. The CDR3 runs 17 residues. In germline, CDR1 is SEHNR, CDR2 FQNEAQ (reference sequence). CDR3 coding DNA: TGTGCCAGCAGCCCCGAGGGGCGAGAGGAGCGCACAGATACGCAGTATTTT. It codes for CASSPEGREERTDTQYF.

This chain joins TRBV7-2 and TRBJ1-1; D gene unclear. Germline V gene sequence: CDR1 SGHTA, CDR2 FQGNSA. This CDR3 region has 12 residues. Trimming removed 5 bases at V and 2 bases at J, with 6 bases between. The CDR3 reads CASSQRNTEAFF. The CDR3 coding sequence is TGTGCCAGCAGCCAGAGAAACACTGAAGCTTTCTTT.